The text below deals with one T cell receptor (beta chain). Its antigen is undetermined. V trimming: 0 bases; J trimming: 5 bases; junction bases outside the gene matches: 11. This CDR3 is 18 amino acids long. Germline CDR1 and CDR2: SGHAT and FQNNGV. The data originate from a study of T cell responses to AZD1222 COVID-19 vaccine. Study findings and constraints: Clonal diversity was possibly underestimated, and white British individuals and females predominated among donors. Spike-specific TCR breadth and depth were elevated following two AZD1222 doses. Regions 160-218 and 743-854 dominated among vaccine-associated CD4 TCRs spanning spike.

Clones were read by immunoSEQ multiplex PCR, and TCRdb kept only the in-frame ones, dropping some. The sample records around 160,000 clones, approximately 94% being singletons. Source: peripheral blood, taken on day 0 of AZD1222 vaccination. The clonotype comes from an adult in good health. The rearrangement links TRBV11-2 to TRBJ2-5, with 11 positions matching TRBD1. The CDR3 is CASSLDGEDRGQRETQYF. CDR3 coding DNA: TGTGCCAGCAGCTTAGATGGGGAGGACAGGGGGCAAAGGGAGACCCAGTACTTC.